One T cell receptor (beta chain) is described in this entry. The junction departs from germline at one end; a sequencing error may be responsible. These data come from a study of blood T cells in healthy people across ages. Next came a second PCR, run for about 7 to 12 cycles, which used a sample-barcoded 5' primer along with a J-beta primer mix. MiXCR, applied by TCRdb to the 5' RACE reads, yields one record per CDR3 protein. This table holds fewer than 2 million distinct CDR3 sequences, around 42% found once. The CDR3 contains 13 residues. CDR1 SGHDT and CDR2 YYEEEE come from the germline V gene. V and J are TRBV5-6 and TRBJ2-7; 7 nucleotides line up with TRBD1. The sequence was obtained from a human donor in good health. Sequenced sample: blood. The CDR3 DNA follows: TGTGCCAGCAGCTCGGGACAGACTTACGAGCAGGACTTC. Protein: CASSSGQTYEQDF.